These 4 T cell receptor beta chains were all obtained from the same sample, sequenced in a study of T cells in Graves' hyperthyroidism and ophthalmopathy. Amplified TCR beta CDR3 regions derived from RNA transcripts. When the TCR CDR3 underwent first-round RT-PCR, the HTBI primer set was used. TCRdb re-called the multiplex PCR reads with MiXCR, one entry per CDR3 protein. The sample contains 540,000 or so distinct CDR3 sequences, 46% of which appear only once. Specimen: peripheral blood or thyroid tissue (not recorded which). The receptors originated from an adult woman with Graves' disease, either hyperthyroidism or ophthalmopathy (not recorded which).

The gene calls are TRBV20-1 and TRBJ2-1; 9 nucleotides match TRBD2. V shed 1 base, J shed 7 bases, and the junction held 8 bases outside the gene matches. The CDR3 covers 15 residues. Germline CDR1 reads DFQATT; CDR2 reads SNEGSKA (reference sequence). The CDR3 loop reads CSARVATSGYNEQFF. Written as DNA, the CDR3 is TGCAGTGCTAGAGTGGCGACTAGCGGCTATAATGAGCAGTTCTTC.

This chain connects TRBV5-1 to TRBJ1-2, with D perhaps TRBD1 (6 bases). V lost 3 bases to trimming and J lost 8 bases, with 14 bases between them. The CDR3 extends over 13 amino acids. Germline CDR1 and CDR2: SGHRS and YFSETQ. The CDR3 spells CASSSETGQGYTF. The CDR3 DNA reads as TGCGCCAGCAGCTCCGAAACAGGGCAGGGCTACACCTTC.

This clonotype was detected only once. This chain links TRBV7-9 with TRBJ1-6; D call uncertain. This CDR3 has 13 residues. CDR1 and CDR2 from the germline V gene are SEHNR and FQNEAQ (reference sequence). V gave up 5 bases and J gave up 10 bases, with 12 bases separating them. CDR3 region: CASSQNPVSPLHF. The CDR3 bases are TGTGCCAGCAGCCAGAACCCGGTATCACCCCTCCACTTT.

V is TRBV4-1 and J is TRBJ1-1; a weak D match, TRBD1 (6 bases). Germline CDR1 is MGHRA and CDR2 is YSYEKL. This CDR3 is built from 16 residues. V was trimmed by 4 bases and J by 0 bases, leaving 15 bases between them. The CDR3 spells CASSLPRGEVNTEAFF. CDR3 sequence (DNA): TGCGCCAGCAGCCTTCCCAGGGGTGAAGTGAACACTGAAGCTTTCTTT.